The present entry profiles one T cell receptor (beta chain) with its context. Method: immunoSEQ multiplex PCR; TCRdb's copy keeps in-frame clones and lacks some. The sample lists around 45,000 clones, roughly 86% occurring once. The CDR3 is 12 residues long. CDR1 is MDHEN and CDR2 is SYDVKM in the germline V gene. This entry is derived from a study of blood T cell repertoires in COVID-19. The receptor was isolated from a man aged 55 to 69 with active or convalescent COVID-19. Sequenced material: peripheral blood. The rearrangement uses TRBV28 and TRBJ1-1, with TRBD1 matching 7 bases. The CDR3 region has the DNA TGTGGCACAGGGGACATGAACACTGAAGCTTTCTTT. This gives the protein CGTGDMNTEAFF. Complete variable domain (other parts from reference TRBV28 and TRBJ1-1): DVKVTQSSRYLVKRTGEKVFLECVQDMDHENMFWYRQDPGLGLRLIYFSYDVKMKEKGDIPEGYSVSREKKERFSLILESASTNQTSMYLCGTGDMNTEAFFGQGTRLTVV.